Listed below are T cell receptor beta chains from one sample, sequenced in a study of blood T cell repertoires in COVID-19. Profiled with immunoSEQ multiplex PCR; TCRdb holds only in-frame clones, not every one. The table includes 130,000 to 150,000 clones, 85% to 90% detected once. Sequenced material: peripheral blood. All receptors come from a man over 45 who had recovered from COVID-19. CDR3s include the opening cysteine and the closing phenylalanine or tryptophan. A D gene is named only where the DNA matches it firmly. Only part of the rows carry a size: once, few, many, or a class if the clone is expanded.

TRBJ2-7 TRBV3-1/TRBV3-2 TRBD2 . TGTGCCAGCAGCCCTCAACTAGCGGGGCCGGACTACGAGCAGTACTTC CASSPQLAGPDYEQYF
TRBJ1-2 TRBV25-1 . . TGTGCCAGCAGTGGACTCGCAGGGCCCTATGGCTACACCTTC CASSGLAGPYGYTF
TRBJ2-7 TRBV10-2 TRBD1 . TGCGCCAGCAGACCAGACAGGGGGAGCTACGAGCAGTACTTC CASRPDRGSYEQYF
TRBJ1-1 TRBV10-2 . . TGCGCCAGCAGTGAGGTAGCAGGGGCACTTGAAGCTTTCTTT CASSEVAGALEAFF
TRBJ2-2 TRBV5-6 TRBD1 . TGTGCCAGCATAAGCAGGGGGCTCGGGGAGCTGTTTTTT CASISRGLGELFF
TRBJ2-4 TRBV6-6 TRBD1 . TGTGCCAGCATGGGACAGCTCCTAGCCAAAAACATTCAGTACTTC CASMGQLLAKNIQYF
TRBJ2-7 TRBV5-6 TRBD1 . TGTGCCAGCAGCCGTCCCGACAGGGGGGGCGAGCAGTACTTC CASSRPDRGGEQYF
TRBJ2-7 TRBV18 TRBD1 . TGTGCCAGCTCAAGTGAGGACAGGGGTTCCTACGAGCAGTACTTC CASSSEDRGSYEQYF
TRBJ2-7 TRBV2 TRBD2 . TGTGCCAGCAGGACTAGCGGGGGATCCTACGAGCAGTACTTC CASRTSGGSYEQYF
TRBJ2-7 TRBV25-1 TRBD1 once TGTGCCAGCAGTGACAGGCCGACAGGGATCTACGAGCAGTACTTC CASSDRPTGIYEQYF
TRBJ2-3 TRBV4-1 TRBD2 . TGCGCCAGCAGCCAAGATGGGACTAGCGGGGGGCCAGATACGCAGTATTTT CASSQDGTSGGPDTQYF
TRBJ2-5 TRBV7-9 TRBD1 . TGTGCCAGCAGCTTAGCGGGACAGGGAGGACGGGAGACCCAGTACTTC CASSLAGQGGRETQYF
TRBJ1-2 TRBV13 TRBD1 . TGTGCCAGCAGCTTAGCGGGGGAAGGGACAGGCGCAAACTATGGCTACACCTTC CASSLAGEGTGANYGYTF
TRBJ1-5 TRBV3-1/TRBV3-2 TRBD1 . TGTGCCAGCAGCCAAAGTGACAGGGACGCTCAGCCCCAGCATTTT CASSQSDRDAQPQHF